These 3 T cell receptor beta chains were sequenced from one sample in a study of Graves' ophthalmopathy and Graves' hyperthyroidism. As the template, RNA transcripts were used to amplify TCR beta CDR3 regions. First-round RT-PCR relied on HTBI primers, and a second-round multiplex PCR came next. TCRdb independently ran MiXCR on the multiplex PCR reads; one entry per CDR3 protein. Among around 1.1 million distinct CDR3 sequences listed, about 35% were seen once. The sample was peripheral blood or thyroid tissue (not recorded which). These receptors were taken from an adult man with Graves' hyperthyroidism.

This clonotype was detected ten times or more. The CDR3 protein is CASSQGQDYEQYF. DNA of the CDR3: TGTGCCAGCAGCCAGGGACAGGACTACGAGCAGTACTTC. The rearrangement uses TRBV7-6 and TRBJ2-7; 8 bases match TRBD1. CDR3 length: 13 amino acids. Germline lookup yields CDR1 SGHVS and CDR2 FNYEAQ. Germline trimming cut 5 bases from V and 3 bases from J; bases unmatched to any gene: 3.

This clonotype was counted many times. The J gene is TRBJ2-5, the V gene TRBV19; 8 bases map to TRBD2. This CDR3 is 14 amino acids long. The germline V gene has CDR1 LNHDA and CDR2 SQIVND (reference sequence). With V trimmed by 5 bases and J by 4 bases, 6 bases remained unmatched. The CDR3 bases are TGTGCCAGTAGTTTCCGGGAGGGTGGAGAGACCCAGTACTTC. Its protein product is CASSFREGGETQYF.

The chain's CDR3 is CASSFGVGAGAYEQYF. The CDR3 DNA is TGCGCCAGCAGCTTCGGGGTCGGGGCAGGGGCATACGAGCAGTACTTC. The chain recombines TRBV5-1 with TRBJ2-7; maybe TRBD1 (6 bases). The CDR3 totals 16 residues. Trimming stripped 2 bases from V and 4 bases from J, with 19 bases between. CDR1 and CDR2 (germline): SGHRS, YFSETQ.